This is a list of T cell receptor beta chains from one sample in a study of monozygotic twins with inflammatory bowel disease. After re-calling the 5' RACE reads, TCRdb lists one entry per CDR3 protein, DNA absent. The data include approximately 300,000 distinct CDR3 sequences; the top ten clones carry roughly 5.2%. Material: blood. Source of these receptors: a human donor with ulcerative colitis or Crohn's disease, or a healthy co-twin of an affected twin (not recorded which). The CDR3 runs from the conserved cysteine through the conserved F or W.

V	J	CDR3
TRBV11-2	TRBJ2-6	CASSRANVLTF
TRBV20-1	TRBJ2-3	CSARGLAGGTITDTQYF
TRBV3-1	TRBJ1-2	CASSQSSWGYTF
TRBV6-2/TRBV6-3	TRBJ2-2	CASSYSGLAGGTGELFF
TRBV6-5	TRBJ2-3	CASRPVITDTQYF
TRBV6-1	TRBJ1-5	CASSEIVISNQPQHF
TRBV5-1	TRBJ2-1	CASSLEGRPSNEQFF
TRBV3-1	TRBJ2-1	CASSFRPGLAGIHKQFF
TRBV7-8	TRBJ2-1	CASEACCGPLNEQFF
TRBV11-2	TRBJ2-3	CASRRRGVEISTDTQYF
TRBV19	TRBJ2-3	CASSSVATAITDTQYF
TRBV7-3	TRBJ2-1	CASSILSTLANEQFF
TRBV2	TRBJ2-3	CASLTRADTQYF
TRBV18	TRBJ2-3	CASSDRGGGTDTQYF
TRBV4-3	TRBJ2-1	CASSQVQLAGVREQFF
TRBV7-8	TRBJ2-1	CASSFFSGGLAANNEQFF
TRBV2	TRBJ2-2	CASSDGRTTGTGELFF
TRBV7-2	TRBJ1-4	CASSFGWGDKLFF
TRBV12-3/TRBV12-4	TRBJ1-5	CASSLAETSGNQPQHF
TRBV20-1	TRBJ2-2	CSGSKGPVNTGELFF
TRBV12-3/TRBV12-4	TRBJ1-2	CASSLGIWNDGYTF
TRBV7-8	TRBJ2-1	CASSSQGLAGQSSYNEQFF
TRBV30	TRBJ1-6	CAWTFGGNNSPLHF
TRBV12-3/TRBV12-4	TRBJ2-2	CASSPIPAGELFF
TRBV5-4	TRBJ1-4	CASSRDRVAEKLFF
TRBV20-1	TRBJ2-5	CSARIKGASGYQETQYF
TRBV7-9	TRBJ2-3	CASSLRSDSAQYF
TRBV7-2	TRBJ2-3	CASSLQAGGVDTQYF
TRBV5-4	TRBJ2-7	CASSFLAGADVYEQYF
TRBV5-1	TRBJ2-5	CASSKDRAQETQYF
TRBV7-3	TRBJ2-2	CASSLGTGVGELFF
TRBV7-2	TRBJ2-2	CASSLSRVTGELFF
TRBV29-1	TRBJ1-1	CSVDKQGGTVNTEAFF
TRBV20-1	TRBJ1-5	CSARDSEVGGNQPQHF
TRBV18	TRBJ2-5	CASSPPEGLKTQYF
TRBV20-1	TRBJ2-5	CSATGLGQETQYF
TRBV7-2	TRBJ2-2	CASSLAKNTGELIF
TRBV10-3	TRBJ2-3	CAISESAGTTDTQYF
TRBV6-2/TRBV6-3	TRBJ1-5	CASRITGTGQPQHF
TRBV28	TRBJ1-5	CASRSGTYKKHF
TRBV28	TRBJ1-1	CASRRNTEAFF
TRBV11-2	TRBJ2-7	CASSLLGGPYEQYF
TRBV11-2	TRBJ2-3	CASSLGQVLADTQYF
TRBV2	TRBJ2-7	CASSDGLAGEQYF
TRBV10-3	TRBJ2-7	CAISGGESSSYEQYF
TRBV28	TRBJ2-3	CASRTQRQGTGLDTQYF
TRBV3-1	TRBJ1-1	CATESTLRAEAFF
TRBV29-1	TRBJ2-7	CSVEVGTGFTYEQYF
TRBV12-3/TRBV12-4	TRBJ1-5	CASSSGLDNQPQHF
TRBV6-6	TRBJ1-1	CASIKGPMNTEAFF
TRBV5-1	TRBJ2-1	CASSLDGNSYNEQFF
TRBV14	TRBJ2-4	CASSHGRFFIQYF
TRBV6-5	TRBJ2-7	CASSYWGQGAYEQYF
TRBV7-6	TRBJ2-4	CASRSTGLAGVPVKNIQYF
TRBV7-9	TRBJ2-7	CASSLGAGSTYEQYF